This TCR beta chain was documented in a study of blood T cell repertoires in COVID-19. Study-wide background: Acute and convalescent COVID-19 samples came from the United States, Italy and Spain. The analysed material was cDNA or gDNA that came from T cells, B-cell-depleted T cells, or PBMCs.

Sequencing used immunoSEQ multiplex PCR; TCRdb keeps in-frame clones, though not all of them. The table has some 69,000 clones, around 90% seen once. This TCR was recovered from a middle-aged man with COVID-19, enrolled during active disease. The sequencing sample was made of peripheral blood.

CDR3 sequence reads: CASSLSVAGRDTEAFF. The CDR3 DNA reads TGTGCCAGCAGCTTATCTGTCGCAGGGAGGGACACTGAAGCTTTCTTT. The chain uses TRBV7-8 and TRBJ1-1, with a weak D call TRBD1 (5 bases). V was clipped by 2 bases and J by 3 bases, with 16 bases between them. This CDR3 contains 16 residues. The germline CDR1 and CDR2 sequences are SGHVS and FQNEAQ.